This is a list of T cell receptor beta chains from one sample in a study of identical twins. From the 5' RACE reads, TCRdb called clonotypes with MiXCR, one entry per CDR3 protein. The sample records roughly 280,000 distinct CDR3 sequences, just under 9.5% being singletons. These sequences were also reported in another study, on yellow fever vaccine responses in identical twins.

Specimen: CD8+ T cells sorted from blood. Receptor source: a woman aged 18-29 years in good health. Both conserved end residues are part of each CDR3. Fields, in order: J gene, clone size, D gene, V gene, CDR3 protein, CDR3 DNA. D genes are given only for firm matches. Only part of the rows carry a size: once, few, many, or a class if the clone is expanded.

j_gene: TRBJ2-5; abundance: many; d_gene: NA; v_gene: TRBV4-2; CDR3aa: CASSQGSGFGPQETQYF; CDR3nt: TGTGCCAGCAGCCAAGGGAGCGGTTTTGGACCCCAAGAGACCCAGTACTTC
j_gene: TRBJ2-2; abundance: NA; d_gene: NA; v_gene: TRBV19; CDR3aa: CASSIRGTGELFF; CDR3nt: TGTGCCAGTAGTATCCGGGGAACCGGGGAGCTGTTTTTT
j_gene: TRBJ1-1; abundance: NA; d_gene: NA; v_gene: TRBV27; CDR3aa: CASTGALNTEAFF; CDR3nt: TGTGCCAGCACAGGGGCATTGAACACTGAAGCTTTCTTT
j_gene: TRBJ1-5; abundance: few; d_gene: NA; v_gene: TRBV6-2/TRBV6-3; CDR3aa: CASSPGFAGDPGHSNQPQHF; CDR3nt: TGTGCCAGCAGTCCCGGTTTCGCAGGGGATCCGGGGCATAGCAATCAGCCCCAGCATTTT
j_gene: TRBJ2-7; abundance: many; d_gene: NA; v_gene: TRBV27; CDR3aa: CASSVRATYEQYF; CDR3nt: TGTGCCAGCAGTGTTCGCGCTACCTACGAGCAGTACTTC
j_gene: TRBJ2-2; abundance: NA; d_gene: TRBD2; v_gene: TRBV7-6; CDR3aa: CASSIGLAGTGELFF; CDR3nt: TGTGCCAGCAGTATCGGACTAGCGGGTACCGGGGAGCTGTTTTTT
j_gene: TRBJ2-2; abundance: many; d_gene: NA; v_gene: TRBV6-5; CDR3aa: CASSQNTGELFF; CDR3nt: TGTGCCAGCAGTCAGAACACCGGGGAGCTGTTTTTT
j_gene: TRBJ2-1; abundance: few; d_gene: NA; v_gene: TRBV20-1; CDR3aa: CSARSWDGGLRYNEQFF; CDR3nt: TGCAGTGCTAGGAGCTGGGATGGGGGTCTACGATACAATGAGCAGTTCTTC
j_gene: TRBJ2-3; abundance: NA; d_gene: TRBD2; v_gene: TRBV11-3; CDR3aa: CASSLRGRAGDTQYF; CDR3nt: TGTGCCAGCAGCTTACGCGGGAGGGCCGGAGATACGCAGTATTTT
j_gene: TRBJ2-1; abundance: few; d_gene: NA; v_gene: TRBV9; CDR3aa: CASSVETANGEQFF; CDR3nt: TGTGCCAGCAGCGTAGAGACGGCGAATGGGGAGCAGTTCTTC
j_gene: TRBJ2-2; abundance: many; d_gene: TRBD1; v_gene: TRBV12-3/TRBV12-4; CDR3aa: CASSQDRVSPGELFF; CDR3nt: TGTGCCAGCAGTCAAGACAGGGTGTCTCCCGGGGAGCTGTTTTTT
j_gene: TRBJ2-7; abundance: NA; d_gene: NA; v_gene: TRBV11-2; CDR3aa: CASSTASRSSYEQYF; CDR3nt: TGTGCCAGCAGCACTGCTAGCCGAAGCTCCTACGAGCAGTACTTC
j_gene: TRBJ2-2; abundance: many; d_gene: NA; v_gene: TRBV4-2; CDR3aa: CASSQGVGELFF; CDR3nt: TGTGCCAGCAGCCAGGGTGTCGGGGAGCTGTTTTTT
j_gene: TRBJ2-7; abundance: many; d_gene: NA; v_gene: TRBV7-9; CDR3aa: CASSGGERGAYEQYF; CDR3nt: TGTGCCAGCAGCGGGGGCGAGAGAGGTGCCTACGAGCAGTACTTC